The next 32 T cell receptor beta chains were all read from a single sample in a study of blood T cell repertoires in COVID-19. Repertoires were generated with immunoSEQ multiplex PCR, while TCRdb's copy carries only in-frame clones and drops some. The data contain approximately 90,000 clones, over 70% of them singletons. Sequences were obtained from peripheral blood. These receptors were taken from a man older than 75 with active or convalescent COVID-19.

This chain links TRBV18 with TRBJ1-2, with a possible D match to TRBD1 (5 bases). The CDR3 is 14 amino acids. CDR1 and CDR2 from the germline V gene are KGHSH and LQKENI. Trimming shortened V by 2 bases and J by 5 bases, and 12 bases separated the two germline ends. The DNA for the CDR3 is TGTGCCAGCTCACCAGAGTCAGGGAATTATGGCTACACCTTC. Protein sequence: CASSPESGNYGYTF.

The chain recombines TRBV7-8 with TRBJ2-1; tentative D call: TRBD1 (5 bases). The CDR3 has 14 residues. Germline V lookup: CDR1 SGHVS, CDR2 FQNEAQ. The V gene lost 4 bases and the J gene lost 5 bases, with 12 bases spanning the gap. The CDR3 DNA reads TGTGCCAGCAGCTCACAGGTAACCCACAATGAGCAGTTCTTC. It specifies CASSSQVTHNEQFF.

This clone was recorded once. The chain has TRBV5-1 and TRBJ2-7, with D possibly being TRBD1 (5 bases). V lost 0 bases and J 6 bases, leaving 7 bases between the germline ends. The germline gives CDR1 SGHRS, CDR2 YFSETQ. The CDR3 has 12 residues. CDR3 region: CASSLGQGEQYF. CDR3 in DNA: TGCGCCAGCAGCTTGGGTCAGGGCGAGCAGTACTTC.

This clone was observed once. The chain employs TRBV19 and TRBJ2-7; the D gene is possibly TRBD2 (5 bases). CDR3 size: 12 residues. In germline, CDR1 is LNHDA, CDR2 SQIVND (reference sequence). The ends were cut back, 5 bases at V and 7 bases at J, with 12 bases in the middle. CDR3 protein: CASSSAGVEQYF. CDR3 in DNA: TGTGCCAGTAGTTCAGCCGGGGTAGAGCAGTACTTC.

The genes are TRBV7-9 and TRBJ1-4; possibly TRBD1 for D (6 bases). The V and J ends lost 7 bases and 0 bases respectively, with 18 bases between them. CDR3 length: 17 amino acids. Per the germline V gene, CDR1 is SEHNR and CDR2 is FQNEAQ (reference sequence). CDR3 sequence (DNA): TGTGCCAGCAAACAGGGTCCGCGAGGTCCAACTAATGAAAAACTGTTTTTT. It codes for CASKQGPRGPTNEKLFF.

This rearrangement joins TRBV13 to TRBJ2-1, with 7 bases fitting TRBD2. V dropped 5 bases and J dropped 3; count of bases not matched to a gene: 7. The CDR3 is 15 amino acids. Germline CDR1 is PRHDT and CDR2 is FYEKMQ (reference sequence). The CDR3 DNA follows: TGTGCCAGCAGCCTAAGCGGGGAGAACTACAATGAGCAGTTCTTC. It specifies CASSLSGENYNEQFF.

The CDR3 DNA reads TGTGCCAGCAGCCAAGGTGACTTAACCGGGGGGAATCAGCCCCAGCATTTT. Encoded protein: CASSQGDLTGGNQPQHF. The chain employs TRBV3-1 (or the pseudogene TRBV3-2) and TRBJ1-5; D is possibly TRBD1 (5 bases). There are 17 residues in the CDR3. Germline loops: CDR1 LGHDT, CDR2 YNNKEL (reference sequence). Between the trimmed V and J ends, which lost 1 base and 4 bases, there was a span of 17 bases.

The chain uses TRBV7-2 and TRBJ1-2; TRBD1 agrees at 7 bases. The V and J ends lost 5 bases and 6 bases, in that order; junction bases with no gene match: 6. This CDR3 region has 13 residues. CDR1 is SGHTA, CDR2 FQGNSA, per germline. The CDR3 sequence is CASSPRGVHGYTF. For the CDR3, the DNA is TGTGCCAGCAGCCCCAGGGGGGTTCATGGCTACACCTTC.

This clone was detected only once. The rearrangement uses TRBV10-3 and TRBJ2-3, with TRBD2 identical over 10 bases. This CDR3 contains 18 residues. Germline V CDR1 and CDR2: ENHRY, SYGVKD. With 2 bases clipped from V and 2 bases from J, the junction kept 10 bases outside the gene matches. Here the CDR3 DNA reads TGTGCCATCAGTGAGCCCCAGCGGGGGGGCCGGAACACAGATACGCAGTATTTT. It codes for CAISEPQRGGRNTDTQYF.

The V gene is TRBV30, the J gene TRBJ2-3, with D possibly being TRBD2 (6 bases). CDR3 length: 13 amino acids. V dropped 5 bases and J dropped 3 bases, with 12 bases sitting between them. CDR1 is GTSNPN and CDR2 is SVGIG in the germline V gene (reference sequence). CDR3 nucleotide sequence: TGTGCCTGGCTTCGGGGGACTACAGATACGCAGTATTTT. Residues: CAWLRGTTDTQYF.

This chain uses TRBV28 with TRBJ1-2; TRBD1 agrees at 11 bases. The CDR3 has 18 amino acids. V lost 4 bases and J lost 4; bases outside the gene matches: 14. CDR1 MDHEN and CDR2 SYDVKM come from the germline V gene. CDR3 DNA sequence: TGTGCCAGCAGTTCCCCGTCCGGGACAGGGGGTGCTCGCTATGGCTACACCTTC. Protein sequence: CASSSPSGTGGARYGYTF.

J is TRBJ2-2 and V is TRBV7-3; TRBD2 agrees at 9 bases. V lost 7 bases to trimming and J lost 1 base; unmatched junction nucleotides: 1. CDR1 and CDR2 (germline): SGHTA, FQGTGA. The CDR3 extends over 14 amino acids. The CDR3 loop reads CASNSGGNTGELFF. DNA for the CDR3: TGTGCCAGCAATAGCGGGGGGAACACCGGGGAGCTGTTTTTT.

This sequence joins TRBV30 and TRBJ2-6; D gene uncertain. CDR1 is GTSNPN, CDR2 SVGIG, per germline (reference sequence). The CDR3 spans 12 residues. The germline V and J ends were trimmed by 7 bases and 3 bases, with 7 bases remaining between them. This CDR3 is CAFSLGANVLTF. Here the CDR3 DNA reads TGTGCCTTTTCACTTGGGGCCAACGTCCTGACTTTC.

The genes are TRBV7-3 and TRBJ1-2, with 7 bases lining up with TRBD1. CDR1 is SGHTA and CDR2 is FQGTGA in the germline V gene. J was trimmed by 3 bases and V by 5 bases; bases with no gene match: 9. This CDR3 has 15 amino acids. DNA of the CDR3: TGTGCCAGCAGCGCCTACCCCGGGACAGACTATGGCTACACCTTC. Translation: CASSAYPGTDYGYTF. Looking up the rest from reference TRBV7-3 and TRBJ1-2 gives the full variable domain: GAGVSQTPSNKVTEKGKYVELRCDPISGHTALYWYRQSLGQGPEFLIYFQGTGAADDSGLPNDRFFAVRPEGSVSTLKIQRTERGDSAVYLCASSAYPGTDYGYTFGSGTRLTVV.

This chain uses TRBV12-3 or TRBV12-4 with TRBJ2-2; D may be TRBD1 (5 bases). Trimming removed 6 bases from V and 5 bases from J, with 7 bases in between. This CDR3 is 12 amino acids long. For the CDR3, the DNA is TGTGCCAGCAGCCCAGGGACCGGGGAGCTGTTTTTT. Translation gives CASSPGTGELFF.

This rearrangement joins TRBV5-1 to TRBJ2-5; 7 bases align to TRBD2. Germline CDR1 and CDR2: SGHRS and YFSETQ. Unmatched junction bases numbered 16, after V lost 0 bases and J lost 5 bases. The CDR3 loop spans 18 amino acids. DNA of the CDR3: TGCGCCAGCAGCTTGGCACCCTCACTAGCGATATCTCTCGAGACCCAGTACTTC. This encodes CASSLAPSLAISLETQYF.

The J gene is TRBJ1-1, the V gene TRBV3-1 (or the pseudogene TRBV3-2); 9 bases are shared with TRBD1. In germline, CDR1 is LGHDT, CDR2 YNNKEL (reference sequence). The CDR3 has 15 residues. V was pared by 5 bases and J by 8 bases, with 12 bases of the junction left unmatched. CDR3 nucleotide sequence: TGTGCCAGCAGCGCCCGGGACAGGGAACCTGTGGAAGCTTTCTTT. Protein product: CASSARDREPVEAFF.

This chain uses TRBV12-3 or TRBV12-4 with TRBJ1-1; the D is unclear. There are 13 residues in the CDR3. Trimming stripped 3 bases from V and 4 bases from J, with 9 bases between. CDR3 sequence (DNA): TGTGCCAGCAGTTTTCAGGCAGGCACTGAAGCTTTCTTT. Protein sequence: CASSFQAGTEAFF.

The gene calls are TRBV7-9 and TRBJ2-7; a possible D gene is TRBD2 (6 bases). The germline gives CDR1 SEHNR, CDR2 FQNEAQ (reference sequence). CDR3 size: 15 residues. V lost 3 bases and J lost 3, with 15 bases in between. This CDR3 reads CASSFTAGPRYEQYF. The DNA of the CDR3 is TGTGCCAGCAGCTTTACGGCGGGACCCCGCTACGAGCAGTACTTC.

The chain uses TRBV15 and TRBJ1-5; TRBD1 might be the D (6 bases). Per germline, CDR1 LNHNV and CDR2 YYDKDF (reference sequence). CDR3 length: 20 amino acids. Deletions cut 0 bases from V and 2 bases from J, with 23 bases between. This chain's CDR3 is CATSRDRGGETLSGNQPQHF. The DNA of the CDR3 is TGTGCCACCAGCAGAGATCGAGGGGGAGAGACATTATCGGGCAATCAGCCCCAGCATTTT.

This clone was detected once. This chain joins TRBV15 and TRBJ1-2; tentative D call: TRBD1 (6 bases). Germline V lookup: CDR1 LNHNV, CDR2 YYDKDF (reference sequence). The CDR3 is 15 residues long. The germline V and J ends were trimmed by 1 base and 5 bases, with 14 bases remaining between them. The CDR3 loop reads CATSRGLDRNYGYTF. In nucleotides, the CDR3 is TGTGCCACCAGCAGAGGGTTGGACAGAAATTATGGCTACACCTTC.

This rearrangement joins TRBV5-6 to TRBJ2-1; 8 bases are shared with TRBD1. In germline, CDR1 is SGHDT, CDR2 YYEEEE. The CDR3 has 16 amino acids. Trimming took 6 bases from V and 4 from J; bases not matched to a gene: 12. The CDR3 nucleotides read TGTGCCAGCAACAGGCGGAGGGACAGGCGATACAATGAGCAGTTCTTC. Encoded protein: CASNRRRDRRYNEQFF.

This clone has a single count. The rearrangement joins TRBV5-5 to TRBJ1-3; 9 bases are shared with TRBD1. V lost 1 base to trimming and J lost 8 bases; unmatched junction nucleotides: 4. Germline-derived CDR1 and CDR2 are SGHKS and YYEKEE (reference sequence). The CDR3 sequence is 14 residues long. CDR3 loop: CASSLPGQGYTIYF. The CDR3, as DNA: TGTGCCAGCAGCTTGCCGGGACAGGGTTACACCATATATTTT. Filled out from reference TRBV5-5 and TRBJ1-3, the complete variable domain reads DAGVTQSPTHLIKTRGQQVTLRCSPISGHKSVSWYQQVLGQGPQFIFQYYEKEERGRGNFPDRFSARQFPNYSSELNVNALLLGDSALYLCASSLPGQGYTIYFGEGSWLTVV.

V and J are TRBV30 and TRBJ1-6; D remains ambiguous. This CDR3 is 12 amino acids long. Germline V gene lookup returns CDR1 GTSNPN and CDR2 SVGIG (reference sequence). Deletions cut 4 bases from V and 9 bases from J, with 10 bases between. In DNA form, the CDR3 reads TGTGCCTGGAATGGGCTCACTTCACCCCTCCACTTT. This gives the protein CAWNGLTSPLHF. The full variable domain, in which reference TRBV30 and TRBJ1-6 provide the parts outside the CDR3, is SQTIHQWPATLVQPVGSPLSLECTVEGTSNPNLYWYRQAAGRGLQLLFYSVGIGQISSEVPQNLSASRPQDRQFILSSKKLLLSDSGFYLCAWNGLTSPLHFGNGTRLTVT.

This sequence joins TRBV18 and TRBJ2-5; D is ambiguous. The germline CDR1 and CDR2 sequences are KGHSH and LQKENI. V lost 2 bases and J lost 5, with 6 bases in between. CDR3 length: 12 residues. CDR3 residues: CASSPWRETQYF. DNA of the CDR3: TGTGCCAGCTCACCATGGCGGGAGACCCAGTACTTC.

The chain links TRBV25-1 to TRBJ1-2, with D hard to call. The CDR3 contains 14 residues. Germline V CDR1 and CDR2: MGHDK, SYGVNS. The V gene lost 1 base and the J gene lost 1 base, with 7 bases spanning the gap. In DNA, the CDR3 is TGTGCCAGCAGTGAATTACCAGATAACTATGGCTACACCTTC. It codes for CASSELPDNYGYTF.

The chain recombines TRBV5-6 with TRBJ2-4; TRBD1 might be the D (5 bases). Trimming pared 0 bases from V and 9 bases from J, leaving 19 bases between. This CDR3 has 16 amino acids. CDR1 and CDR2 from the germline V gene are SGHDT and YYEEEE. CDR3 protein: CASSLGARAATGIQYF. DNA of the CDR3: TGTGCCAGCAGCTTGGGAGCTCGGGCCGCCACAGGCATTCAGTACTTC.

The rearrangement uses TRBV18 and TRBJ2-7; 7 bases align to TRBD2. Germline CDR1 is KGHSH and CDR2 is LQKENI. The CDR3 is 14 amino acids. The V and J ends lost 5 bases and 5 bases, in that order; junction bases with no gene match: 9. The CDR3 bases are TGTGCCAGCTCAGCGAGCGGGGAGGTCGACGAGCAGTACTTC. Its protein product is CASSASGEVDEQYF.

This chain uses TRBV5-1 with TRBJ1-2; unclear D gene. The germline V gene has CDR1 SGHRS and CDR2 YFSETQ. This CDR3 spans 15 amino acids. Trimming cost V 4 bases and J 4 bases, with 17 bases left between them. CDR3 DNA: TGCGCCAGCAGCCTTGCCGCAGGATCGCCCTATGGCTACACCTTC. It specifies CASSLAAGSPYGYTF.

V is TRBV6-5 and J is TRBJ1-5, with TRBD1 as a possible D gene (6 bases). Germline V gene lookup returns CDR1 MNHEY and CDR2 SVGAGI. The V end was cut by 2 bases, the J end by 2 bases, with 10 bases between. The CDR3 consists of 15 residues. CDR3 protein: CASSYQGYGNQPQHF. CDR3 nucleotides: TGTGCCAGCAGTTACCAGGGGTATGGCAATCAGCCCCAGCATTTT.

The CDR3 bases are TGTGCCAGCGCGCCCGGAGGGGCACGGGAGACCCAGTACTTC. Amino acids: CASAPGGARETQYF. This chain links TRBV6-5 with TRBJ2-5, with a tentative D call TRBD2 (6 bases). Germline V lookup: CDR1 MNHEY, CDR2 SVGAGI. The V and J ends lost 8 bases and 5 bases respectively, with 18 bases between them. CDR3 size: 14 residues.

The chain employs TRBV2 and TRBJ1-3, with TRBD1 as a possible D gene (6 bases). Trimming stripped 6 bases from V and 0 bases from J, with 12 bases between. The length of the CDR3 is 15 residues. The germline V gene encodes CDR1 SNHLY and CDR2 FYNNEI. The CDR3 DNA follows: TGTGCCAGCAGGGGAGGGGGTGTCTCTGGAAACACCATATATTTT. It translates to CASRGGGVSGNTIYF.